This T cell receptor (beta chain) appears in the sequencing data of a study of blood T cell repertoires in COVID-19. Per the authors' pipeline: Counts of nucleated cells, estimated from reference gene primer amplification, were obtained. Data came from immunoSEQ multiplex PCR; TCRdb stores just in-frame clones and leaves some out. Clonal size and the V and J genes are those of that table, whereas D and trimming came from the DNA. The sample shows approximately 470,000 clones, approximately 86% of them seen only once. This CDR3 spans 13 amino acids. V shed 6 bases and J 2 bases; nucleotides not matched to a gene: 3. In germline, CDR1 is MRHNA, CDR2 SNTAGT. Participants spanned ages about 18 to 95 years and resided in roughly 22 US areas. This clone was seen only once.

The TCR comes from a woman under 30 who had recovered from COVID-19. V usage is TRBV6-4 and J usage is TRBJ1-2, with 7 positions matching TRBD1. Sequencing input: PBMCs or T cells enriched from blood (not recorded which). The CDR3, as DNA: TGTGCCAGCAGAAGAGGGGGCAACTATGGCTACACCTTC. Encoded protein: CASRRGGNYGYTF.